This T cell receptor beta chain was identified during a study of cytomegalovirus exposure and HLA in healthy donors. Between the trimmed V and J ends, which lost 7 bases and 4 bases, there was a span of 23 bases. Per germline, CDR1 MNHNS and CDR2 SASEGT. The CDR3 has 16 amino acids. Study outcomes and limitations: Presence/absence analyses rested on an assumption that sequencing depth was roughly uniform across donors. Relative to equally common others, HLA-associated TCR beta chains showed greater clonal expansion in a later analysis. Segments of the TCR beta V type were, in most cases, productive about 90% or about 30% of the time in an earlier analysis.

Researchers ran the PCR with 60 Vbeta and 13 Jbeta primers. Authors' processing steps: In a later analysis, 80 million to 100 million unique TCR beta chains included roughly 11 million shared by two or more donors. Sequencing used immunoSEQ multiplex PCR; TCRdb keeps in-frame clones, though not all of them. Clone size and the V and J calls come from that table; the DNA yielded D and trimming. This sample has 90,000 to 120,000 clones; around 80% occur once, and the top ten carry 4.1%. Details on this clone: Its antigen is unidentified.

V gene TRBV6-1 combines with J gene TRBJ2-7; a possible D gene is TRBD2 (5 bases). The receptor was isolated from a female donor in good health and CMV-seropositive. Sequencing input: PBMCs. The CDR3, as DNA: TGTGCCAGCAATAAAGCGTCTGAAGTTAGCGAATACGAGCAGTACTTC. It translates to CASNKASEVSEYEQYF.